The 11 T cell receptor beta chains given below trace back to one sample, sequenced in a study of blood T cell repertoires in COVID-19. The table came from immunoSEQ multiplex PCR; TCRdb's copy has only in-frame clones and leaves some out. The profile shows approximately 69,000 clones, 82% of them singletons. The sample comprised peripheral blood. The receptors stem from a woman aged 55-75 years with acute or convalescent COVID-19.

CDR3 sequence reads: CASSHGVWRRGLGGAGELFF. The CDR3 DNA follows: TGTGCCAGCAGCCACGGCGTTTGGAGGCGGGGCCTTGGGGGTGCCGGGGAGCTGTTTTTT. V is TRBV4-2 and J is TRBJ2-2, with D perhaps TRBD2 (6 bases). Germline assignment: CDR1 LGHNA and CDR2 YNFKEQ. Trimming stripped 3 bases from V and 6 bases from J, with 29 bases between. The CDR3 is 20 residues long.

The chain recombines TRBV7-6 with TRBJ1-5, with D unresolved. Between the trimmed V and J ends, which lost 1 base and 1 base, there was a span of 8 bases. The germline V gene has CDR1 SGHVS and CDR2 FNYEAQ. The CDR3 sequence is 15 residues long. CDR3 in DNA: TGTGCCAGCAGCTTAGGGCCAGAAAGCAATCAGCCCCAGCATTTT. It translates to CASSLGPESNQPQHF.

This chain joins TRBV5-8 and TRBJ2-5, with D hard to call. The CDR3 extends over 15 amino acids. The germline gives CDR1 SGHTS, CDR2 YDEGEE. V was trimmed by 2 bases and J by 2 bases, leaving 13 bases between them. This CDR3 reads CASSFGTDHQETQYF. As DNA, the CDR3 is TGTGCCAGCAGCTTCGGTACAGACCATCAAGAGACCCAGTACTTC.

V gene TRBV5-1 combines with J gene TRBJ1-1; no reliable D call. Germline CDR1 SGHRS, CDR2 YFSETQ. V lost 4 bases to trimming and J lost 5 bases, with 15 bases between them. The CDR3 extends over 14 amino acids. CDR3 DNA: TGCGCCAGCAGCAAAGACACGGGGAGGACTGAAGCTTTCTTT. Translated, it gives CASSKDTGRTEAFF.

The chain couples TRBV3-1 (or the pseudogene TRBV3-2) to TRBJ2-1, with 13 positions matching TRBD2. Germline V lookup: CDR1 LGHDT, CDR2 YNNKEL (reference sequence). The V gene end was trimmed by 4 bases and the J gene end by 6 bases; junction bases not matched to a gene: 3. This CDR3 region has 15 residues. CDR3 DNA: TGTGCCAGCAGCCCCGGACTAGCGGGGGCCAATGAGCAGTTCTTC. Translation gives CASSPGLAGANEQFF.

The chain recombines TRBV5-4 with TRBJ2-3, with TRBD2 matching 10 bases. The germline V gene encodes CDR1 SGHNT and CDR2 YYREEE (reference sequence). The ends lost 0 bases at V and 6 bases at J; junction bases unmatched: 4. The CDR3 is 15 residues long. The CDR3 coding sequence is TGTGCCAGCAGCTTGGGCGGGGGACTAGCGGATACGCAGTATTTT. Protein sequence: CASSLGGGLADTQYF.

The count of this clone is one. The chain uses TRBV18 and TRBJ2-7; tentatively, D is TRBD2 (5 bases). Trimming cost V 1 base and J 5 bases, with 18 bases left between them. Per the germline V gene, CDR1 is KGHSH and CDR2 is LQKENI. The CDR3 length is 16 residues. CDR3 nucleotides: TGTGCCAGCTCACCACAGACCTCGGGGATTTCGGACGAGCAGTACTTC. Its protein product is CASSPQTSGISDEQYF.

V usage is TRBV7-9 and J usage is TRBJ1-1; 7 positions match TRBD1. The germline V gene has CDR1 SEHNR and CDR2 FQNEAQ (reference sequence). This CDR3 has 15 residues. Trimming cost V 7 bases and J 1 base; bases outside gene matches: 9. The CDR3 nucleotides read TGTGCCAGCAAGTGGGGGACAGCCGGGAACACTGAAGCTTTCTTT. Translating gives CASKWGTAGNTEAFF.

The rearrangement uses TRBV27 and TRBJ2-6, with TRBD1 matching over 12 bases. The CDR3 has 21 residues. The V and J ends lost 5 bases and 3 bases, in that order; junction bases with no gene match: 17. Germline assignment: CDR1 MNHEY and CDR2 SMNVEV (reference sequence). For the CDR3, the DNA is TGTGCCAGCAGTCCCCTCTACCATCCGGGACAGGGGGCCGATGGGGCCAACGTCCTGACTTTC. It yields the protein CASSPLYHPGQGADGANVLTF.

This rearrangement joins TRBV27 to TRBJ2-3; no firm D call. With 7 bases removed from V and 8 bases from J, the gap between germline ends came to 19 bases. The CDR3 has 14 residues. Germline V gene lookup returns CDR1 MNHEY and CDR2 SMNVEV (reference sequence). The CDR3, as DNA: TGTGCCAGCACTCCGGGTGTGCGGATCGGTACGCAGTATTTT. As protein: CASTPGVRIGTQYF.

The V and J genes are TRBV2 and TRBJ2-1, with D unclear. Germline V gene lookup returns CDR1 SNHLY and CDR2 FYNNEI. This CDR3 spans 14 amino acids. Trimming took 7 bases from V and 4 from J, leaving 14 bases between them. The CDR3 region has the DNA TGTGCCAGCAAAGGAGACTCAGCTTACAATGAGCAGTTCTTC. As protein: CASKGDSAYNEQFF.